This TCR beta chain derives from a study of shared clonotypes between healthy human individuals. Study-wide context: Each donor's CD8 memory used one plate, CD8 naive two, each CD4 subset three.

Splitting of each subset's genomic DNA was done evenly across several immunoSEQ plates. The table came from immunoSEQ multiplex PCR; TCRdb's copy has only in-frame clones and leaves some out. In the table there are about 1 million clones, about 75% of which are singletons. The receptor's source is a man between 18 and 29 years old in good health. The sequencing input was memory CD4+ T cells sorted from blood. As to subset: CD45RA-negative fraction.

DNA of the CDR3: TGTGCCAGCAAAATAGGGGGGTTGACGGAAAAACTGTTTTTT. It specifies CASKIGGLTEKLFF. The J gene is TRBJ1-4, the V gene TRBV6-1; TRBD1 might be the D (6 bases). CDR1 and CDR2 (germline): MNHNS, SASEGT. Deletions cut 7 bases from V and 8 bases from J, with 17 bases between. The CDR3 extends over 14 amino acids.